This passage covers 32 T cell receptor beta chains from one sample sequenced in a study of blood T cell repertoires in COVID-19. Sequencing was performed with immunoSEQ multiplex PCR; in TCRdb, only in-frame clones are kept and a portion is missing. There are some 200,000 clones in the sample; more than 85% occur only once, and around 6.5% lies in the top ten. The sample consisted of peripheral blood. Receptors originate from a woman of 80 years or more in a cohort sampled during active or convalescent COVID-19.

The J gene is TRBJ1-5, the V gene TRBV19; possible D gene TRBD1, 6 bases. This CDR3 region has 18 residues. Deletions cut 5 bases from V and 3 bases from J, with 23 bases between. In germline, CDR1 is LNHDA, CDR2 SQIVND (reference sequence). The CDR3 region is CASSSAPGQIKNNQPQHF. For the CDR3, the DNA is TGTGCCAGTAGTTCCGCCCCTGGACAGATAAAGAACAATCAGCCCCAGCATTTT.

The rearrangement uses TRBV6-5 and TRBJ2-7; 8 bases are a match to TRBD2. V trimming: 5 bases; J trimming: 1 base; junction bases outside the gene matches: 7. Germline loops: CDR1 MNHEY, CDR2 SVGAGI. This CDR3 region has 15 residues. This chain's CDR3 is CASSQLADLSYEQYV. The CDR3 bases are TGTGCCAGCAGTCAACTAGCGGATCTATCCTACGAGCAGTACGTC.

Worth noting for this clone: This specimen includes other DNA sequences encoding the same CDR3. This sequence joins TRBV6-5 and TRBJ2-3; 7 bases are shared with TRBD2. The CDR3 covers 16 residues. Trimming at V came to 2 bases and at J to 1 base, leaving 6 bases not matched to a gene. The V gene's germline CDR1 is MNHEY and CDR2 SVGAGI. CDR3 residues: CASSYVRGGGTDTQYF. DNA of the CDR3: TGTGCCAGCAGTTACGTGCGCGGGGGTGGCACAGATACGCAGTATTTT.

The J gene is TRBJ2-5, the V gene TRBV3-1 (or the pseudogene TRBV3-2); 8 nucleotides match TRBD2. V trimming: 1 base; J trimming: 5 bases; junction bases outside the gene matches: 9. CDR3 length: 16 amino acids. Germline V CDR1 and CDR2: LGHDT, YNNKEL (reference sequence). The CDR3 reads CASSQGEREWSETQYF. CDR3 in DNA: TGTGCCAGCAGCCAAGGAGAGCGGGAGTGGTCGGAGACCCAGTACTTC.

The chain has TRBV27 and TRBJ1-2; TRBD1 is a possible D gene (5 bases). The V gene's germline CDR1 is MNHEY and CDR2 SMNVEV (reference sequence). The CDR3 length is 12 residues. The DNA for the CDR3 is TGTGCTACCCGGGGGGGAGGAAGTGGCTACACCTTC. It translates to CATRGGGSGYTF.

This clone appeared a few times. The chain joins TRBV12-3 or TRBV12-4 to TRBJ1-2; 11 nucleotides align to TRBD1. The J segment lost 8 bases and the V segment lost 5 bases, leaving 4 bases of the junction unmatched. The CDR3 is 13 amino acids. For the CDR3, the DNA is TGTGCCAGCAGTGGACAGGGGGCTCTAGGCTACACCTTC. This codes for CASSGQGALGYTF.

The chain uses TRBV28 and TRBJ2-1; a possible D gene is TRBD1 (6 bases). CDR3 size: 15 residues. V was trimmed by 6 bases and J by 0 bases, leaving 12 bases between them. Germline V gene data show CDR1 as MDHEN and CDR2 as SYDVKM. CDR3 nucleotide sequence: TGTGCCAGCAGCTTCAGGGGCTACTCCTACAATGAGCAGTTCTTC. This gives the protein CASSFRGYSYNEQFF.

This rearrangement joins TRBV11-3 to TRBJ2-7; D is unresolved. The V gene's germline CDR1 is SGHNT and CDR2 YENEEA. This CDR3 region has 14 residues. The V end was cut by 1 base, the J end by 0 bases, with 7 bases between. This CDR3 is CASSLVASSYEQYF. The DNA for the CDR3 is TGTGCCAGCAGCTTAGTTGCTAGCTCCTACGAGCAGTACTTC.

As DNA, the CDR3 is TGTGCCAGCAGCGTGGGGTTGCGGGGGACAGGCTTCTCTGGAAACACCATATATTTT. This translates into CASSVGLRGTGFSGNTIYF. V and J are TRBV9 and TRBJ1-3; TRBD1 aligns across 8 bases. V lost 2 bases and J lost 0; bases outside the gene matches: 13. Germline lookup yields CDR1 SGDLS and CDR2 YYNGEE. The CDR3 length is 19 residues.

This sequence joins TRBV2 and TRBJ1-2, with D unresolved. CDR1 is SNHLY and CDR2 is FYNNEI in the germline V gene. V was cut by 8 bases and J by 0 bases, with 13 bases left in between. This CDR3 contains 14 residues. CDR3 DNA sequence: TGTGCCAGCGTTGCGGGCGCAGCTAACTATGGCTACACCTTC. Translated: CASVAGAANYGYTF.

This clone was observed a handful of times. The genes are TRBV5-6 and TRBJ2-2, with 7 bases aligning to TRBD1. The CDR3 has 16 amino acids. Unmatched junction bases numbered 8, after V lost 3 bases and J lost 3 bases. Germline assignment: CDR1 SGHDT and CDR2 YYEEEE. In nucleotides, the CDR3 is TGTGCCAGCAGCTACTACAGGGGCTTGGACACCGGGGAGCTGTTTTTT. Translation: CASSYYRGLDTGELFF.

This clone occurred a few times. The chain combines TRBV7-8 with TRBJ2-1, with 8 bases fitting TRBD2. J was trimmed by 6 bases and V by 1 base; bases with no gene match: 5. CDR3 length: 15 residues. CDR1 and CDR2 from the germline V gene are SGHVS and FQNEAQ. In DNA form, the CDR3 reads TGTGCCAGCAGCTTAGACAGCGGGAGTGTCAATGAGCAGTTCTTC. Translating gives CASSLDSGSVNEQFF. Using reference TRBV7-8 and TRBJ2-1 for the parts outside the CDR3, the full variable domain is GAGVSQSPRYKVAKRGQDVALRCDPISGHVSLFWYQQALGQGPEFLTYFQNEAQLDKSGLPSDRFFAERPEGSVSTLKIQRTQQEDSAVYLCASSLDSGSVNEQFFGPGTRLTVL.

CDR3 coding DNA: TGTGCCAGCAGCCTAGACGACAGGGTCTATGGCTACACCTTC. Translating gives CASSLDDRVYGYTF. The rearrangement joins TRBV9 to TRBJ1-2; the match to TRBD1 covers 7 bases. Looked up from germline, CDR1 is SGDLS and CDR2 is YYNGEE. Trimming took 4 bases from V and 4 from J; bases not matched to a gene: 7. CDR3 length: 14 residues.

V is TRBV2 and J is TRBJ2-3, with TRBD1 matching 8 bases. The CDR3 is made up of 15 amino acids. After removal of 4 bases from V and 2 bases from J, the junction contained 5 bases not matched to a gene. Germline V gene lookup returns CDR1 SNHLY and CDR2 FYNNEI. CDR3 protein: CASSVDRGPTDTQYF. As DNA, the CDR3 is TGTGCCAGCAGTGTTGACAGGGGCCCCACAGATACGCAGTATTTT.

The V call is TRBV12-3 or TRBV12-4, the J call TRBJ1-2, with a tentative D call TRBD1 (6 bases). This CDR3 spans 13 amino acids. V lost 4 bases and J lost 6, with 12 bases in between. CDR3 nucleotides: TGTGCCAGCAGTTACACAGGGACCGATGGCTACACCTTC. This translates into CASSYTGTDGYTF.

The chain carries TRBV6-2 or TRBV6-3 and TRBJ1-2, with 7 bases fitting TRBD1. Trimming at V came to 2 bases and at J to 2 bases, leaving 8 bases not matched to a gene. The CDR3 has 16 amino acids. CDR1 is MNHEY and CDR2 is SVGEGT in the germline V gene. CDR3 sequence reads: CASSYRNRGFNYGYTF. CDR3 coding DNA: TGTGCCAGCAGTTACAGGAACAGGGGTTTCAACTATGGCTACACCTTC.

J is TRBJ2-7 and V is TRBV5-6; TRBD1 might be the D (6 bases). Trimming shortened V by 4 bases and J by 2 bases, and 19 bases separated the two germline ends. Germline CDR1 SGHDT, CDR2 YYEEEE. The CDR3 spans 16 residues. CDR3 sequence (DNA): TGTGCCAGCAGCAGACCCGGGACACATTATCCCTACGAGCAGTACGTC. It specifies CASSRPGTHYPYEQYV.

This chain's CDR3 is CSVEWTDNYGYTF. Written as DNA, the CDR3 is TGCAGCGTTGAGTGGACAGATAACTATGGCTACACCTTC. The chain has TRBV29-1 and TRBJ1-2; D might be TRBD1 (6 bases). V gave up 3 bases and J gave up 1 base, with 9 bases separating them. The CDR3 has 13 amino acids. CDR1 and CDR2 (germline): SQVTM, ANQGSEA. The full variable domain, rest sourced from reference TRBV29-1 and TRBJ1-2, is SAVISQKPSRDICQRGTSLTIQCQVDSQVTMMFWYRQQPGQSLTLIATANQGSEATYESGFVIDKFPISRPNLTFSTLTVSNMSPEDSSIYLCSVEWTDNYGYTFGSGTRLTVV.

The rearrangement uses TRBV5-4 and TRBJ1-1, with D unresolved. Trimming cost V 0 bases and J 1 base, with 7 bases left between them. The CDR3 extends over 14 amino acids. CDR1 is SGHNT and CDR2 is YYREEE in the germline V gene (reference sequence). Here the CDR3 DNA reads TGTGCCAGCAGCTTGGGACATGCGAACACTGAAGCTTTCTTT. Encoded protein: CASSLGHANTEAFF. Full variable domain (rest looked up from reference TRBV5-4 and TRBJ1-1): ETGVTQSPTHLIKTRGQQVTLRCSSQSGHNTVSWYQQALGQGPQFIFQYYREEENGRGNFPPRFSGLQFPNYSSELNVNALELDDSALYLCASSLGHANTEAFFGQGTRLTVV.

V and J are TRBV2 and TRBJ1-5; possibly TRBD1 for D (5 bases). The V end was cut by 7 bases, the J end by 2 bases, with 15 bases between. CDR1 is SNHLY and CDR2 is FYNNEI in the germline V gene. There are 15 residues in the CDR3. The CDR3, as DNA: TGTGCCAGCAATTCTCAGGGTTCTGGCAATCAGCCCCAGCATTTT. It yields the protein CASNSQGSGNQPQHF. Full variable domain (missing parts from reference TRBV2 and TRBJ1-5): EPEVTQTPSHQVTQMGQEVILRCVPISNHLYFYWYRQILGQKVEFLVSFYNNEISEKSEIFDDQFSVERPDGSNFTLKIRSTKLEDSAMYFCASNSQGSGNQPQHFGDGTRLSIL.

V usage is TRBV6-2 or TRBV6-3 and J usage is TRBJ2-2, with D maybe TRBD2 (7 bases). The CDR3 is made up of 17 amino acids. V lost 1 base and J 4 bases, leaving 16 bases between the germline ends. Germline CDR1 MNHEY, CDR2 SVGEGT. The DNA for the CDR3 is TGTGCCAGCAGTTACTTTTCGACTAGGGGGGGCACCGGGGAGCTGTTTTTT. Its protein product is CASSYFSTRGGTGELFF.

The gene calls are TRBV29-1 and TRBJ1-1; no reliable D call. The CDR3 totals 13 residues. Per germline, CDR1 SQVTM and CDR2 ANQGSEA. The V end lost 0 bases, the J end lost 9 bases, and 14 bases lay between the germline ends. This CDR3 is CSVEDPKDFKAFF. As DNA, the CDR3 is TGCAGCGTTGAAGATCCCAAGGACTTCAAAGCTTTCTTT.

In DNA form, the CDR3 reads TGTGCCTGGAGTCAACCCCAAGGCAGGGTGGGAACTGAAGCTTTCTTT. Protein: CAWSQPQGRVGTEAFF. This rearrangement joins TRBV30 to TRBJ1-1; D perhaps matches TRBD1 (5 bases). The CDR3 spans 16 residues. Germline CDR1 is GTSNPN and CDR2 is SVGIG (reference sequence). V was shortened by 2 bases and J by 5 bases, with 21 bases between the two germline ends.

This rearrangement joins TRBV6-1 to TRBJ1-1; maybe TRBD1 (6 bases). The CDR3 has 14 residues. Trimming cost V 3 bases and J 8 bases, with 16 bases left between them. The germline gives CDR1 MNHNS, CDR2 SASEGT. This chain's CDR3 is CASSDPWGGEEAFF. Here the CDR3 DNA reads TGTGCCAGCAGTGACCCTTGGGGGGGCGAGGAAGCTTTCTTT.

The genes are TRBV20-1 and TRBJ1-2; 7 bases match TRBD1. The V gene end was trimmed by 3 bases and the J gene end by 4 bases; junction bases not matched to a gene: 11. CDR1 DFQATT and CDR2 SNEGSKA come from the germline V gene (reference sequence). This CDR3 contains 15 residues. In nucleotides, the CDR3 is TGCAGTGCTAGTGATGCAGGGGGATTAGGCTATGGCTACACCTTC. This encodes CSASDAGGLGYGYTF.

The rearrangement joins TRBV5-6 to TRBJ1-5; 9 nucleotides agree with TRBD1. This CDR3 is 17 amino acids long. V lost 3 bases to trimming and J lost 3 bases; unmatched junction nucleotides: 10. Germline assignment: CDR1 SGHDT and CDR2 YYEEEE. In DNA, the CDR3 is TGTGCCAGCAGCTCCGGGACAGGGATGATTGTCAATCAGCCCCAGCATTTT. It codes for CASSSGTGMIVNQPQHF.

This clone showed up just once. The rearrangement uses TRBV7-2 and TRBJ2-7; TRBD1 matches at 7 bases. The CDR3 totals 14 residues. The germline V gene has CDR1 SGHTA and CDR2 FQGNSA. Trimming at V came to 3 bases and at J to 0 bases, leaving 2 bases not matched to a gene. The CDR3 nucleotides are TGTGCCAGCAGCTTCCGGGACAGCTCCTACGAGCAGTACGTC. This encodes CASSFRDSSYEQYV.

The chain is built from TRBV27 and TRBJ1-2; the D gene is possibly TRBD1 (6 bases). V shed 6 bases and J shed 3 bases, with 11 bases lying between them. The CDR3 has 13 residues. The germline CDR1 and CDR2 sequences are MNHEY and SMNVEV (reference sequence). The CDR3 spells CASSRGGDYGYTF. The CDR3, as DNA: TGTGCCAGCAGCCGGGGGGGCGACTATGGCTACACCTTC.

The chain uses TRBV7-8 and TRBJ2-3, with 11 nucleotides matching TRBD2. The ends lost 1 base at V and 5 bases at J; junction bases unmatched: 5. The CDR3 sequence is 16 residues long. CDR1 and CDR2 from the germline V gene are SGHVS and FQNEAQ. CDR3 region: CASSLGSGGARDTQYF. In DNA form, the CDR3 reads TGTGCCAGCAGCTTAGGTAGCGGGGGGGCAAGAGATACGCAGTATTTT.

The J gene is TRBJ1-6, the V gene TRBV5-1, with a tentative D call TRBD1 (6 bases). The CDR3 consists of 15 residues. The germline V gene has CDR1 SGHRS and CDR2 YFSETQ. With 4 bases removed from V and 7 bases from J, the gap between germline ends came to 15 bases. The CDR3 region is CASSEGQSGNSPLHF. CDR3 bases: TGCGCCAGCAGCGAGGGACAATCGGGAAATTCACCCCTCCACTTT.

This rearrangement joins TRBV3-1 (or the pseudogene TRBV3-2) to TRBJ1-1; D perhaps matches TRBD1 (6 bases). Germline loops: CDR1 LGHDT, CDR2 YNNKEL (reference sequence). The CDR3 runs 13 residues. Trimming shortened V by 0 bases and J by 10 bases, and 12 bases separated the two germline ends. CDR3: CASSQDRGRRAFF. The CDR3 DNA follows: TGTGCCAGCAGCCAAGATAGGGGGAGAAGAGCTTTCTTT.

CDR3 nucleotides: TGTGCCAGTAGTATGGGACAGGGGGGGAATGAAAAACTGTTTTTT. Protein sequence: CASSMGQGGNEKLFF. The V and J genes are TRBV19 and TRBJ1-4, with 11 nucleotides matching TRBD1. CDR3 length equals 15 residues. The junction had 2 bases not matched to a gene; V was cut back by 3 bases and J by 5 bases. Germline values: CDR1 LNHDA, CDR2 SQIVND (reference sequence). The full variable domain, rest sourced from reference TRBV19 and TRBJ1-4, is DGGITQSPKYLFRKEGQNVTLSCEQNLNHDAMYWYRQDPGQGLRLIYYSQIVNDFQKGDIAEGYSVSREKKESFPLTVTSAQKNPTAFYLCASSMGQGGNEKLFFGSGTQLSVL.